This TCR beta chain came from a study of tumor-infiltrating lymphocytes in primary liver carcinoma. From 500 ng total RNA, TCR beta cDNA was generated with a primer in the constant region. Amplification in three nested multiplex PCR rounds with slightly modified ARM-PCR gave rise to TCR beta libraries. In the first two PCR rounds, TRBV1-TRBV30 forward primers were paired with a C-beta reverse primer, and each round lasted approximately 9 cycles. TCRdb reanalysed the multiplex PCR reads using MiXCR and keeps one entry per CDR3 protein. This sample carries about 310,000 distinct CDR3 sequences, approximately 54% of them seen once, and the ten largest clones take over 15%. In germline, CDR1 is SEHNR, CDR2 FQNEAQ (reference sequence). This CDR3 comprises 14 residues. Blood RNA was derived from unsorted whole blood, and germline DNA was extracted too. Around 4 milliliters of peripheral blood were collected before surgery.

Study results and limitations: Tumor-blood pairs (like tumor-adjacent pairs) overlapped less than tumor region pairs did. Bulk unsorted samples prevented comparison of CD4+ and CD8+ repertoires.

Comments on this clonotype: As yet, its antigen is unknown. The junction departs from germline at one end; a sequencing error may be responsible.

The specimen was peripheral blood. This chain joins TRBV7-9 and TRBJ1-1; the match to TRBD1 covers 8 bases. The origin of this receptor is a woman between 25 and 40 years old with primary liver carcinoma and hepatitis B virus infection. Here the CDR3 reads CVSSSTGERAEAFF. DNA for the CDR3: TGTGTCAGCAGCTCGACAGGGGAGCGCGCTGAAGCTTTCTTT.